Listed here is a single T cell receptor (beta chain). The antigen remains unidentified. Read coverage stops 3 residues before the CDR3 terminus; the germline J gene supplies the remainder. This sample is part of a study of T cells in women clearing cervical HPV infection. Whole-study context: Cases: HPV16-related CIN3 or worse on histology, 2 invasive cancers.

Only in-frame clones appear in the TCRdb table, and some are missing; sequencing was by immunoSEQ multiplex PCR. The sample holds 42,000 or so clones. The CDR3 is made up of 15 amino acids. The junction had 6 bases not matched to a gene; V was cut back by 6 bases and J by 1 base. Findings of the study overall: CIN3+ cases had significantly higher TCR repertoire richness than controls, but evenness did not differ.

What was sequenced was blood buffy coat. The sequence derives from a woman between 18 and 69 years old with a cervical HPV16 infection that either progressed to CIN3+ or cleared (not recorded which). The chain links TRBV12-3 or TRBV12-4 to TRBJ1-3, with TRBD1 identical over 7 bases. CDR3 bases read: TGTGCCAGCAGGGGGGCAGGGGGATCTGGAAACACC. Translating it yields CASRGAGGSGNT. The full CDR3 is CASRGAGGSGNTIYF.